These T cell receptor beta chains were read from a single sample in a study of response to subunit inactivated influenza vaccine. A single record per CDR3 protein comes from TCRdb applying MiXCR to the RT-PCR reads. The sample contains about 500,000 distinct CDR3 sequences, 16% of which appear only once. This specimen was CD4+ T cells sorted from PBMCs, taken 23 months after vaccination. Receptors originate from a man between 50 and 70 years old who received an inactivated influenza vaccine. Both conserved end residues are part of each CDR3. Fields, in order: J gene, V gene, clone size, D gene, CDR3 DNA, CDR3 protein. A D gene is named only where the DNA matches it firmly. Expanded clones are given a class, and other clones once, few, many or no size at all.

TRBJ2-1 | TRBV4-2 | NA | TRBD2 | TGTGCCAGCAGCCCACGCCGCGCCGTAGGGGGACTAGCCTACAATGAGCAGTTCTTC | CASSPRRAVGGLAYNEQFF
TRBJ2-2 | TRBV7-9 | NA | TRBD1 | TGTGCCAGCGCCCGACAGGGGAGGACCGGGGAGCTGTTTTTT | CASARQGRTGELFF
TRBJ2-3 | TRBV29-1 | NA | NA | TGCAGCGTCACCCTTAGGGTTAGAACAGATACGCAGTATTTT | CSVTLRVRTDTQYF
TRBJ2-3 | TRBV6-1 | few | NA | TGTGCCAGCAAAGAAGGGGTTGGGGTTAGCACAGATACGCAGTATTTT | CASKEGVGVSTDTQYF
TRBJ2-3 | TRBV4-2 | few | NA | TGTGCCAGCAGCTCCGTTGGAGCCAACACAGATACGCAGTATTTT | CASSSVGANTDTQYF
TRBJ2-5 | TRBV6-1 | few | TRBD1 | TGTGCCAGCGGACAGGGGCCTAGGACCCAGTACTTC | CASGQGPRTQYF
TRBJ2-2 | TRBV3-1 | few | NA | TGTGCCAGCAGCTCAACTTTCGGGGAGCTGTTTTTT | CASSSTFGELFF
TRBJ2-3 | TRBV4-1 | NA | NA | TGCGCCAGCAGATCCATACAAGGCGATACGCAGTATTTT | CASRSIQGDTQYF
TRBJ2-3 | TRBV29-1 | many | NA | TGCAGCGTTGAATATGGTGGGAGCACAGATACGCAGTATTTT | CSVEYGGSTDTQYF
TRBJ2-4 | TRBV5-1 | NA | NA | TGCGCCCCCTCCTCCTCAAGGGGGGGCATTCAGTACTTC | CAPSSSRGGIQYF
TRBJ2-3 | TRBV20-1 | few | TRBD2 | TGCAGTGCTAGAGGTGGACTAGCGGGTCGTAACACAGATACGCAGTATTTT | CSARGGLAGRNTDTQYF
TRBJ2-1 | TRBV29-1 | NA | NA | TGCAGCGTTGTCGATCCCGATGAGCAGTTCTTC | CSVVDPDEQFF
TRBJ2-2 | TRBV20-1 | few | NA | TGCAGTGCTAGAGATCGGCAGGGATCGAAAACCGGGGAGCTGTTTTTT | CSARDRQGSKTGELFF